A single sample gave rise to the 31 T cell receptor beta chains below, sequenced in a study of T-cell memory formation after mild COVID-19. TCRdb reprocessed the 5' RACE reads with MiXCR, giving one entry per CDR3 protein. The sample consists of about 210,000 distinct CDR3 sequences, 27% of them appearing once. What was sequenced was PBMCs or a T cell subset sorted from them (not recorded which). These receptor sequences come from an adult woman who had mild COVID-19 (a few samples of this study predate the infection). Cell type and time point are not known.

This clonotype was seen a few times. The chain links TRBV7-3 to TRBJ2-1; D might be TRBD1 (5 bases). This CDR3 is 15 amino acids long. Germline lookup yields CDR1 SGHTA and CDR2 FQGTGA. Trimming removed 1 base at V and 6 bases at J, with 13 bases between. The CDR3 DNA reads as TGTGCCAGCAGCTTAAGGGCAGGGTTTGGCAATGAGCAGTTCTTC. Translating gives CASSLRAGFGNEQFF.

The V gene is TRBV7-6, the J gene TRBJ1-2; D call uncertain. The CDR3 length is 13 residues. Trimming shortened V by 1 base and J by 5 bases, and 8 bases separated the two germline ends. CDR1 SGHVS and CDR2 FNYEAQ come from the germline V gene. CDR3 sequence reads: CASSLEETYGYTF. In nucleotides, the CDR3 is TGTGCCAGCAGCTTAGAAGAGACATATGGCTACACCTTC.

This chain connects TRBV5-1 to TRBJ2-1; TRBD1 might be the D (5 bases). The V end lost 4 bases, the J end lost 12 bases, and 29 bases lay between the germline ends. This CDR3 comprises 17 residues. Germline CDR1 is SGHRS and CDR2 is YFSETQ. CDR3 nucleotide sequence: TGCGCCAGCAGCCCCCAACCCAGTGCAGGGTTGGTTCAGGGGCAGTTCTTC. It yields the protein CASSPQPSAGLVQGQFF.

This clonotype was detected a few times. This chain links TRBV14 with TRBJ2-4; 9 bases are a match to TRBD1. The CDR3 length is 14 residues. With V trimmed by 4 bases and J by 7 bases, 5 bases remained unmatched. The germline V gene encodes CDR1 SGHDN and CDR2 FVKESK. Written as DNA, the CDR3 is TGTGCCAGCAGCCCACAGGGGGCAGGGAACATTCAGTACTTC. Its translation: CASSPQGAGNIQYF. Full variable domain (outside the CDR3, taken from reference TRBV14 and TRBJ2-4): EAGVTQFPSHSVIEKGQTVTLRCDPISGHDNLYWYRRVMGKEIKFLLHFVKESKQDESGMPNNRFLAERTGGTYSTLKVQPAELEDSGVYFCASSPQGAGNIQYFGAGTRLSVL.

The chain links TRBV20-1 to TRBJ2-3; D is possibly TRBD2 (6 bases). This CDR3 has 14 residues. V lost 0 bases and J lost 1, with 8 bases in between. Germline lookup yields CDR1 DFQATT and CDR2 SNEGSKA (reference sequence). The CDR3 sequence is CSARDWGGTDTQYF. CDR3 DNA: TGCAGTGCTAGAGATTGGGGGGGCACAGATACGCAGTATTTT.

This clonotype is a singleton in its sample. This chain uses TRBV29-1 with TRBJ1-2; no firm D call. Trimming shortened V by 0 bases and J by 4 bases, and 12 bases separated the two germline ends. The germline gives CDR1 SQVTM, CDR2 ANQGSEA. This CDR3 region has 14 residues. CDR3 sequence (DNA): TGCAGCGTTGAAGAGGTGACGGTAGCCTATGGCTACACCTTC. It specifies CSVEEVTVAYGYTF.

The J gene is TRBJ2-3, the V gene TRBV4-1, with D possibly called TRBD1 or TRBD2 (6 bases each). The CDR3 spans 14 residues. The germline V and J ends were trimmed by 1 base and 3 bases, with 8 bases remaining between them. Germline loops: CDR1 MGHRA, CDR2 YSYEKL. The DNA of the CDR3 is TGCGCCAGCAGCCAAGGGAGGGGGACAGATACGCAGTATTTT. This sequence encodes CASSQGRGTDTQYF.

This clonotype came up a few times. V usage is TRBV7-8 and J usage is TRBJ1-1; 12 bases line up with TRBD1. CDR1 and CDR2 (germline): SGHVS, FQNEAQ. The CDR3 is 16 amino acids. Trimming removed 5 bases from V and 4 bases from J; junction bases left unmatched: 8. The CDR3 sequence is CASSTGTGGLGTEAFF. The CDR3 DNA sequence: TGTGCCAGCAGCACCGGGACAGGGGGCCTGGGCACTGAAGCTTTCTTT.

The chain joins TRBV6-6 to TRBJ1-2; D is uncertain. CDR3 size: 13 residues. CDR1 is MNHNY, CDR2 SVGAGI, per germline (reference sequence). V was clipped by 5 bases and J by 1 base, with 8 bases between them. Here the CDR3 reads CASSATDNYGYTF. The CDR3 bases are TGTGCCAGCAGTGCTACAGATAACTATGGCTACACCTTC.

This clonotype was detected a few times. This chain connects TRBV12-3 or TRBV12-4 to TRBJ2-2; 7 nucleotides align to TRBD1. The CDR3 consists of 14 residues. With V trimmed by 3 bases and J by 4 bases, 2 bases remained unmatched. The chain's CDR3 is CASSLTGITGELFF. CDR3 DNA: TGTGCCAGCAGTTTGACAGGGATCACCGGGGAGCTGTTTTTT.

This clonotype came up a few times. V is TRBV18 and J is TRBJ2-7, with D uncertain. Per the germline V gene, CDR1 is KGHSH and CDR2 is LQKENI. Between the trimmed V and J ends, which lost 5 bases and 4 bases, there was a span of 9 bases. The length of the CDR3 is 12 residues. The CDR3 is CASSYRPYEQYF. CDR3 nucleotides: TGTGCCAGCTCATACAGACCATACGAGCAGTACTTC. The full variable domain, in which reference TRBV18 and TRBJ2-7 provide the parts outside the CDR3, is NAGVMQNPRHLVRRRGQEARLRCSPMKGHSHVYWYRQLPEEGLKFMVYLQKENIIDESGMPKERFSAEFPKEGPSILRIQQVVRGDSAAYFCASSYRPYEQYFGPGTRLTVT.

V usage is TRBV7-3 and J usage is TRBJ1-1, with D possibly being TRBD1 (5 bases). The CDR3 is 14 amino acids. Trimming removed 4 bases from V and 5 bases from J, with 14 bases in between. Per germline, CDR1 SGHTA and CDR2 FQGTGA. For the CDR3, the DNA is TGTGCCAGCAGCTCTACAGGCGGACGAACTGAAGCTTTCTTT. This codes for CASSSTGGRTEAFF.

V and J are TRBV29-1 and TRBJ1-2; the D is unclear. CDR1 is SQVTM, CDR2 ANQGSEA, per germline. CDR3 length equals 13 residues. Trimming shortened V by 1 base and J by 4 bases, and 10 bases separated the two germline ends. The CDR3 loop reads CSVEGINPYGYTF. CDR3 nucleotide sequence: TGCAGCGTTGAAGGGATAAACCCCTATGGCTACACCTTC.

The CDR3 DNA follows: TGTGCCACCAGTGATTGGGTTACCGGGACCGTGAAGACCCAGTACTTC. Its translation: CATSDWVTGTVKTQYF. V usage is TRBV24-1 and J usage is TRBJ2-5, with D perhaps TRBD1 or TRBD2 (5 bases each). Germline CDR1 KGHDR, CDR2 SFDVKD. This CDR3 is built from 16 residues. V was shortened by 2 bases and J by 6 bases, with 18 bases between the two germline ends.

This clonotype was seen more than once but under ten times. V usage is TRBV1 and J usage is TRBJ1-1. TRBV1 is a listed pseudogene. This CDR3 comprises 10 residues. The CDR3 DNA follows: TGCACCAGCAGCCCTAACCATGCTTTCTTT. Its translation: CTSSPNHAFF.

This clonotype was detected a few times. V and J are TRBV6-2 or TRBV6-3 and TRBJ1-1; D gene uncertain. The CDR3 is made up of 15 amino acids. Germline V gives CDR1 MNHEY, CDR2 SVGEGT. V was trimmed by 5 bases and J by 0 bases, leaving 13 bases between them. Here the CDR3 reads CASSGRQPLNTEAFF. DNA for the CDR3: TGTGCCAGCAGTGGACGCCAGCCACTGAACACTGAAGCTTTCTTT.

The rearrangement links TRBV3-1 to TRBJ1-2; no definite D call. The germline V gene encodes CDR1 LGHDT and CDR2 YNNKEL (reference sequence). The CDR3 totals 14 residues. V was trimmed by 4 bases and J by 8 bases, leaving 17 bases between them. The CDR3: CASSRTDGVSGYTF. For the CDR3, the DNA is TGTGCCAGCAGCCGCACGGACGGGGTTAGCGGCTACACCTTC.

The CDR3 region is CAITALGQGAYYGYTF. As DNA, the CDR3 is TGTGCCATCACTGCCCTCGGACAGGGGGCGTACTATGGCTACACCTTC. The chain joins TRBV12-3 or TRBV12-4 to TRBJ1-2; TRBD1 aligns across 11 bases. J was trimmed by 3 bases and V by 10 bases; bases with no gene match: 13. The CDR3 length is 16 residues.

This chain links TRBV6-6 with TRBJ2-3; 9 bases agree with TRBD2. After removal of 4 bases from V and 0 bases from J, the junction contained 5 bases not matched to a gene. Germline values: CDR1 MNHNY, CDR2 SVGAGI (reference sequence). CDR3 length: 16 amino acids. Written as DNA, the CDR3 is TGTGCCAGCAGTTTCAGGACTAGCGAGAGCACAGATACGCAGTATTTT. Amino acids: CASSFRTSESTDTQYF.

The chain carries TRBV7-2 and TRBJ2-5, with 13 bases identical to TRBD2. CDR1 is SGHTA, CDR2 FQGNSA, per germline. The V and J ends lost 4 bases and 5 bases, in that order; junction bases with no gene match: 7. The CDR3 contains 16 residues. CDR3 loop: CASSSMGLAGRETQYF. Here the CDR3 DNA reads TGTGCCAGCAGCTCGATGGGACTAGCGGGAAGGGAGACCCAGTACTTC.

This clonotype was counted between two and nine times. V is TRBV7-9 and J is TRBJ1-1; 7 bases agree with TRBD1. Germline CDR1 SEHNR, CDR2 FQNEAQ (reference sequence). CDR3 length equals 17 residues. V was clipped by 5 bases and J by 3 bases; unmatched bases: 15. CDR3 sequence (DNA): TGTGCCAGCAGCCCAAAGGTAGGGGGCGAAGGGGACACTGAAGCTTTCTTT. Its translation: CASSPKVGGEGDTEAFF. Full variable domain (remainder filled in from reference TRBV7-9 and TRBJ1-1): DTGVSQNPRHKITKRGQNVTFRCDPISEHNRLYWYRQTLGQGPEFLTYFQNEAQLEKSRLLSDRFSAERPKGSFSTLEIQRTEQGDSAMYLCASSPKVGGEGDTEAFFGQGTRLTVV.

This clonotype has more than one count but fewer than ten. The rearrangement links TRBV2 to TRBJ2-1; 12 bases map to TRBD2. This CDR3 comprises 16 residues. Germline-derived CDR1 and CDR2 are SNHLY and FYNNEI. The ends lost 4 bases at V and 8 bases at J; junction bases unmatched: 9. In nucleotides, the CDR3 is TGTGCCAGCAGTGGCCCGACTAGCGGGAGCTTCGATGAGCAGTTCTTC. Its protein product is CASSGPTSGSFDEQFF.

This clonotype has only a few counts. V gene TRBV12-3 or TRBV12-4 combines with J gene TRBJ1-5; D possibly corresponds to TRBD1 (5 bases). The CDR3 is 14 amino acids. V dropped 3 bases and J dropped 1 base, with 7 bases sitting between them. Written as DNA, the CDR3 is TGTGCCAGCAGTTTTTCAGGGAGCAATCAGCCCCAGCATTTT. Protein sequence: CASSFSGSNQPQHF.

This clonotype was seen at least ten times. The V and J genes are TRBV4-2 and TRBJ2-2; TRBD1 might be the D (6 bases). CDR1 and CDR2 from the germline V gene are LGHNA and YNFKEQ. The CDR3 length is 16 residues. Trimming took off 5 bases at V and 1 base at J, with 14 bases between the two ends. The CDR3 DNA follows: TGTGCCAGCAGCGAATCCCAGGGGAAGAACACCGGGGAGCTGTTTTTT. Amino acid sequence: CASSESQGKNTGELFF.

This sequence joins TRBV24-1 and TRBJ2-1; possible D gene TRBD1, 6 bases. The V and J ends lost 8 bases and 0 bases respectively, with 7 bases between them. Germline V lookup: CDR1 KGHDR, CDR2 SFDVKD. This CDR3 comprises 13 residues. The chain's CDR3 is CATKGVSYNEQFF. The DNA for the CDR3 is TGTGCCACCAAGGGGGTCTCCTACAATGAGCAGTTCTTC.

This chain uses TRBV28 with TRBJ1-2; TRBD1 might be the D (6 bases). CDR3 length: 13 residues. Trimming shortened V by 5 bases and J by 6 bases, and 13 bases separated the two germline ends. The germline CDR1 and CDR2 sequences are MDHEN and SYDVKM. CDR3 amino acids: CASSTPGVDGYTF. As DNA, the CDR3 is TGTGCCAGCAGTACTCCAGGGGTTGATGGCTACACCTTC.

This clonotype was found a few times. The rearrangement uses TRBV29-1 and TRBJ2-1, with 9 bases lining up with TRBD1. The germline V gene encodes CDR1 SQVTM and CDR2 ANQGSEA. This CDR3 spans 14 amino acids. The V and J ends lost 7 bases and 7 bases, in that order; junction bases with no gene match: 11. CDR3 protein: CSARDRDARNEQFF. CDR3 nucleotide sequence: TGCAGCGCCAGGGACAGGGATGCTCGGAATGAGCAGTTCTTC.

The chain links TRBV30 to TRBJ1-5, with 7 bases identical to TRBD1. Germline V gene data show CDR1 as GTSNPN and CDR2 as SVGIG (reference sequence). The CDR3 is 13 amino acids. V trimming: 3 bases; J trimming: 1 base; junction bases outside the gene matches: 0. DNA for the CDR3: TGTGCCTGGAGGGGACAGAGCAATCAGCCCCAGCATTTT. It specifies CAWRGQSNQPQHF.

This rearrangement joins TRBV20-1 to TRBJ2-3, with D possibly TRBD2 on 5 matching bases. V lost 0 bases to trimming and J lost 2 bases, with 12 bases between them. Germline V CDR1 and CDR2: DFQATT, SNEGSKA (reference sequence). The CDR3 sequence is 15 residues long. The DNA of the CDR3 is TGCAGTGCTAGAGATCCCCAGCGGAACACAGATACGCAGTATTTT. This sequence encodes CSARDPQRNTDTQYF.

This clonotype was detected only a few times. V and J are TRBV29-1 and TRBJ2-1; 8 nucleotides agree with TRBD2. The V segment lost 7 bases and the J segment 3 bases; nucleotides outside the gene matches: 8. CDR3 length: 14 residues. The germline V gene encodes CDR1 SQVTM and CDR2 ANQGSEA. DNA of the CDR3: TGCAGCGCCGATAGCGGGACGCTCTACAATGAGCAGTTCTTC. This translates into CSADSGTLYNEQFF.

This clonotype was found a few times. The chain recombines TRBV6-2 or TRBV6-3 with TRBJ2-1; 7 positions agree with TRBD2. Germline CDR1 MNHEY, CDR2 SVGEGT. The CDR3 runs 14 residues. The junction had 6 bases not matched to a gene; V was cut back by 8 bases and J by 2 bases. The CDR3 DNA follows: TGTGCCAGCCTGCGGGAGCCTCCCTACAATGAGCAGTTCTTC. It translates to CASLREPPYNEQFF.